These 23 T cell receptor beta chains were sequenced from one sample in a study of chronic HIV infection and antiretroviral therapy. TCRdb re-called the 5' RACE reads with MiXCR, one entry per CDR3 protein. The profile covers more than 25,000 distinct CDR3 sequences, with around 9% appearing a single time and more than 2% taken by the ten largest. The sample was peripheral blood. These receptors were obtained from an adult who had HIV and had not received antiretroviral therapy, or was an uninfected healthy control (not recorded which).

This clonotype was detected a few times. The V gene is TRBV7-7, the J gene TRBJ2-5, with TRBD2 matching over 8 bases. Per the germline V gene, CDR1 is SSHAT and CDR2 is FNYEAQ (reference sequence). V shed 7 bases, J shed 0 bases, and the junction held 10 bases outside the gene matches. The CDR3 is 16 amino acids. The CDR3 nucleotides are TGTGCCAGCACCCCCGGGGTAGCGGGGAACCAAGAGACCCAGTACTTC. It is translated as CASTPGVAGNQETQYF.

The chain is built from TRBV15 and TRBJ1-1; D is undetermined. Trimming left V 1 base short and J 1 base short, with 7 bases between. The CDR3 is made up of 14 amino acids. In germline, CDR1 is LNHNV, CDR2 YYDKDF (reference sequence). The CDR3 DNA reads as TGTGCCACCAGCAGAGGTGCCACGAACACTGAAGCTTTCTTT. This gives the protein CATSRGATNTEAFF.

CDR3 residues: CASSLTGGYGYTF. DNA for the CDR3: TGTGCCAGCAGTCTGACAGGCGGTTATGGCTACACCTTC. The gene calls are TRBV6-2 or TRBV6-3 and TRBJ1-2; perhaps TRBD1 as D (6 bases). This CDR3 region has 13 residues. V lost 5 bases and J 5 bases, leaving 12 bases between the germline ends. Per germline, CDR1 MNHEY and CDR2 SVGEGT.

The chain carries TRBV15 and TRBJ2-3; D unresolved. In germline, CDR1 is LNHNV, CDR2 YYDKDF (reference sequence). The V and J ends lost 0 bases and 4 bases respectively, with 5 bases between them. The CDR3 extends over 13 amino acids. CDR3 bases: TGTGCCACCAGCAGAGATGCCGCAGATACGCAGTATTTT. Its protein product is CATSRDAADTQYF. The full variable domain, its missing parts supplied by reference TRBV15 and TRBJ2-3, is DAMVIQNPRYQVTQFGKPVTLSCSQTLNHNVMYWYQQKSSQAPKLLFHYYDKDFNNEADTPDNFQSRRPNTSFCFLDIRSPGLGDTAMYLCATSRDAADTQYFGPGTRLTVL.

This clonotype was counted a few times. This chain uses TRBV3-1 with TRBJ2-3, with D tentatively TRBD2 (8 bases). CDR1 is LGHDT, CDR2 YNNKEL, per germline (reference sequence). The V gene lost 1 base and the J gene lost 5 bases, with 25 bases spanning the gap. There are 19 residues in the CDR3. The CDR3 loop is CASSQVPAGGAGGLDTQYF. In DNA, the CDR3 is TGTGCCAGCAGCCAAGTCCCCGCAGGGGGGGCGGGGGGCCTAGATACGCAGTATTTT.

The CDR3 reads CASSPSLAGGGDTQYF. DNA for the CDR3: TGTGCCAGCAGCCCCTCACTAGCGGGAGGAGGTGATACGCAGTATTTT. The V gene is TRBV11-1, the J gene TRBJ2-3; 12 bases map to TRBD2. The CDR3 covers 16 residues. Germline V gene sequence: CDR1 SGHAT, CDR2 FQDESV (reference sequence). The V and J ends lost 5 bases and 6 bases, in that order; junction bases with no gene match: 9.

This clonotype appeared many times. The genes are TRBV4-3 and TRBJ1-2; D is possibly TRBD1 (5 bases). This CDR3 is built from 15 residues. Germline values: CDR1 LGHNA, CDR2 YSLEER. The V and J ends lost 1 base and 2 bases respectively, with 11 bases between them. CDR3 coding DNA: TGCGCCAGCAGCCAAGTGTGGGGGGACAACTATGGCTACACCTTC. Its translation is CASSQVWGDNYGYTF.

This chain uses TRBV27 with TRBJ2-5, with D maybe TRBD1 (5 bases). V was clipped by 4 bases and J by 9 bases, with 12 bases between them. Germline-derived CDR1 and CDR2 are MNHEY and SMNVEV (reference sequence). CDR3 size: 12 residues. In DNA form, the CDR3 reads TGTGCCAGCAGTTCGGCACAGGTGCCCCAGTACTTC. This sequence encodes CASSSAQVPQYF.

This clonotype was seen a few times. V and J are TRBV27 and TRBJ1-1; 7 bases agree with TRBD1. The CDR3 length is 15 residues. Germline V gene sequence: CDR1 MNHEY, CDR2 SMNVEV (reference sequence). V dropped 5 bases and J dropped 3; count of bases not matched to a gene: 9. CDR3 in amino acids: CASSPLTGRHTEAFF. The CDR3 nucleotides are TGTGCCAGCAGTCCCTTGACAGGGAGGCACACTGAAGCTTTCTTT.

The chain combines TRBV5-1 with TRBJ2-2; D gene ambiguous. This CDR3 contains 12 residues. V dropped 0 bases and J dropped 6 bases, with 3 bases sitting between them. Germline V gives CDR1 SGHRS, CDR2 YFSETQ. CDR3 sequence reads: CASSLVAGELFF. DNA of the CDR3: TGCGCCAGCAGCTTGGTAGCCGGGGAGCTGTTTTTT.

This clonotype occurred a few times. This chain joins TRBV25-1 and TRBJ1-1; 9 nucleotides match TRBD1. Trimming took 4 bases from V and 6 from J; bases not matched to a gene: 6. The CDR3 has 14 amino acids. CDR1 and CDR2 (germline): MGHDK, SYGVNS. The CDR3 DNA is TGTGCCAGCAGTGGAAAGACAGGGGGGCCTGAAGCTTTCTTT. Its protein product is CASSGKTGGPEAFF. The variable domain in full, completed from reference TRBV25-1 and TRBJ1-1, reads EADIYQTPRYLVIGTGKKITLECSQTMGHDKMYWYQQDPGMELHLIHYSYGVNSTEKGDLSSESTVSRIRTEHFPLTLESARPSHTSQYLCASSGKTGGPEAFFGQGTRLTVV.

This clonotype was seen ten or more times. V gene TRBV29-1 combines with J gene TRBJ2-5; TRBD2 is a possible D gene (6 bases). V lost 4 bases, J lost 4 bases, and 13 bases lay in between. This CDR3 spans 13 amino acids. Germline V gene data show CDR1 as SQVTM and CDR2 as ANQGSEA. The CDR3 nucleotides read TGCAGCGTTGCAAGGGACTTCCTAGAGACCCAGTACTTC. Its translation is CSVARDFLETQYF.

This clonotype occurred a few times. This chain uses TRBV12-3 or TRBV12-4 with TRBJ1-1, with TRBD1 matching over 7 bases. With V trimmed by 5 bases and J by 7 bases, 10 bases remained unmatched. The length of the CDR3 is 14 residues. DNA for the CDR3: TGTGCCAGCAGTCTACAGGGGCCCGTCATTGAAGCTTTCTTT. Translating gives CASSLQGPVIEAFF.

This clonotype was found a few times. As DNA, the CDR3 is TGCGCCAGCAGCTCTTCAGGGGGCACTAATGAAAAACTGTTTTTT. Residues: CASSSSGGTNEKLFF. This chain uses TRBV5-1 with TRBJ1-4, with TRBD1 matching 8 bases. CDR1 is SGHRS and CDR2 is YFSETQ in the germline V gene. V trimming: 3 bases; J trimming: 2 bases; junction bases outside the gene matches: 3. The CDR3 is 15 residues long.

This clonotype was seen ten or more times. The chain recombines TRBV29-1 with TRBJ1-1; possible D gene TRBD1, 5 bases. V was trimmed by 4 bases and J by 0 bases, leaving 9 bases between them. The CDR3 runs to 13 residues. CDR1 is SQVTM and CDR2 is ANQGSEA in the germline V gene. The CDR3 sequence is CSVAGGLNTEAFF. CDR3 nucleotides: TGCAGCGTTGCGGGGGGATTGAACACTGAAGCTTTCTTT.

The table lists this clonotype with many counts. The chain carries TRBV6-6 and TRBJ2-1; 7 nucleotides line up with TRBD2. CDR1 and CDR2 from the germline V gene are MNHNY and SVGAGI (reference sequence). Germline trimming cut 0 bases from V and 4 bases from J; bases unmatched to any gene: 9. This CDR3 comprises 17 residues. The CDR3 sequence: CASSYSGSRGVYNEQFF. The CDR3 region has the DNA TGTGCCAGCAGTTACTCCGGGTCCCGGGGGGTTTACAATGAGCAGTTCTTC.

The table lists this clonotype with a few counts. This chain's CDR3 is CASSLSGAYGYTF. The CDR3 bases are TGTGCCAGCAGTTTATCAGGAGCCTATGGCTACACCTTC. The chain is built from TRBV27 and TRBJ1-2; D is undetermined. V lost 0 bases, J lost 4 bases, and 6 bases lay in between. Germline values: CDR1 MNHEY, CDR2 SMNVEV (reference sequence). CDR3 length: 13 residues.

The chain recombines TRBV7-2 with TRBJ1-1; 10 nucleotides match TRBD1. CDR1 is SGHTA, CDR2 FQGNSA, per germline. V dropped 7 bases and J dropped 10; count of bases not matched to a gene: 6. The CDR3 contains 12 residues. The CDR3 DNA reads as TGTGCCAGCATCCTAGACAGGGGGCGAGCTTTCTTT. Its translation is CASILDRGRAFF.

This clonotype has more than one count but fewer than ten. This sequence joins TRBV29-1 and TRBJ1-4; TRBD1 matches 8 bases. The V segment lost 6 bases and the J segment 5 bases; nucleotides outside the gene matches: 14. CDR3 size: 16 residues. CDR1 and CDR2 from the germline V gene are SQVTM and ANQGSEA. In DNA, the CDR3 is TGCAGCGTGGCGCTCGGGCGGACAGGGACCAATGAAAAACTGTTTTTT. Residues: CSVALGRTGTNEKLFF.

This clonotype was seen a handful of times. The chain uses TRBV2 and TRBJ1-1; 7 nucleotides line up with TRBD1. Germline-derived CDR1 and CDR2 are SNHLY and FYNNEI. This CDR3 comprises 13 residues. V lost 8 bases to trimming and J lost 1 base; unmatched junction nucleotides: 4. The CDR3 sequence: CASGGQTNTEAFF. The CDR3 DNA is TGTGCCAGCGGGGGACAGACGAACACTGAAGCTTTCTTT.

This clonotype appeared many times. V gene TRBV29-1 combines with J gene TRBJ1-2; a weak D match, TRBD1 (5 bases). CDR1 is SQVTM, CDR2 ANQGSEA, per germline. The CDR3 has 17 residues. The germline V and J ends were trimmed by 3 bases and 5 bases, with 25 bases remaining between them. The CDR3 reads CSVDVDGAGGIGYGYTF. CDR3 DNA: TGCAGCGTTGATGTAGACGGAGCCGGGGGGATCGGTTATGGCTACACCTTC. The full variable domain, completed using reference TRBV29-1 and TRBJ1-2, is SAVISQKPSRDICQRGTSLTIQCQVDSQVTMMFWYRQQPGQSLTLIATANQGSEATYESGFVIDKFPISRPNLTFSTLTVSNMSPEDSSIYLCSVDVDGAGGIGYGYTFGSGTRLTVV.

This clonotype was observed a few times. V gene TRBV6-2 or TRBV6-3 combines with J gene TRBJ1-5, with D possibly TRBD1 on 5 matching bases. Trimming took off 7 bases at V and 3 bases at J, with 13 bases between the two ends. The length of the CDR3 is 14 residues. Per the germline V gene, CDR1 is MNHEY and CDR2 is SVGEGT. The CDR3 is CASNPGALNQPQHF. The CDR3 region has the DNA TGTGCCAGCAACCCCGGGGCCCTCAATCAGCCCCAGCATTTT.

On this clonotype: It may be a read error: a sequence one base away is much more abundant. J is TRBJ2-7 and V is TRBV29-1; 7 nucleotides align to TRBD2. The CDR3 is made up of 13 amino acids. Germline CDR1 and CDR2: SQVTM and ANQGSEA. Trimming took 4 bases from V and 0 from J; bases not matched to a gene: 3. The CDR3 DNA follows: TGCAGCGTTGCCCCGGGAGGCTCCTACGAGCAGTACTTC. This gives the protein CSVAPGGSYEQYF.